This TCR beta chain was identified during a study of beta chain features in type 1 diabetes. Whole-study results and caveats: Within patients, naive, central memory and Treg TCRB repertoires seemed more similar than within healthy donors. TCRB CDR3s from Type 1 diabetes patients were moderately but significantly shorter in all four CD4+ subsets.

Concerning this clone itself: Its target is unknown.

What was sequenced were expressed TCRB transcripts, since all of the isolated RNA had been reverse transcribed. TCRdb's table, derived via immunoSEQ multiplex PCR, lists solely in-frame clones and lacks some. The sample includes 400,000 or so clones, 8.5% to 10% seen only once; the top ten take about 0.6%. The CDR3 has 16 residues. Germline V gene sequence: CDR1 SGDLS, CDR2 YYNGEE. J was trimmed by 7 bases and V by 0 bases; bases with no gene match: 12. J is TRBJ2-7 and V is TRBV9; 8 bases agree with TRBD2. Sequencing was carried out using central memory CD4+ T cells from blood. This clonotype was sampled from a man under 40 with type 1 diabetes. The CDR3 DNA reads TGTGCCAGCAGCGTAGTCTCGAGCGGGAGAACGGGAGAGCAGTACTTC. Translation gives CASSVVSSGRTGEQYF.